The 25 T cell receptor beta chains presented below share a single source sample, sequenced in a study of blood T cell repertoires in COVID-19 (dated by TCRdb to about 2020). Library preparation was by the immunoSEQ multiplex PCR assay. Held by TCRdb, this immuneACCESS table contains in-frame sequences only and omits some clones. Under half of the omission traces to an unresolved V gene where checked; the cause of the rest is unknown. The sample table records about 200,000 clones; more than 80% of these occur just once. Together, the top ten hold roughly 8.8% of the sample. Sequences were obtained from PBMCs or T cells enriched from blood (not recorded which). Source of these receptors: a young woman who had recovered from COVID-19.

This clone has just one count. V gene TRBV28 combines with J gene TRBJ1-2; D may be TRBD1 (6 bases). Trimming stripped 10 bases from V and 4 bases from J, with 16 bases between. CDR1 and CDR2 from the germline V gene are MDHEN and SYDVKM. The CDR3 is made up of 13 amino acids. CDR3 DNA sequence: TGTGCCATCCGGAAGGGGACACCCTATGGCTACACCTTC. It codes for CAIRKGTPYGYTF.

The chain recombines TRBV24-1 with TRBJ2-7, with TRBD1 matching over 7 bases. V trimming: 4 bases; J trimming: 5 bases; junction bases outside the gene matches: 4. CDR3 length equals 13 residues. The germline CDR1 and CDR2 sequences are KGHDR and SFDVKD. CDR3 residues: CATSDRTGDEQYF. As DNA, the CDR3 is TGTGCCACCAGTGACCGGACAGGTGACGAGCAGTACTTC.

The rearrangement uses TRBV27 and TRBJ1-1; D not resolved. Trimming cost V 0 bases and J 0 bases, with 8 bases left between them. The CDR3 covers 15 residues. CDR1 is MNHEY, CDR2 SMNVEV, per germline (reference sequence). This CDR3 is CASSLSGTMNTEAFF. CDR3 DNA sequence: TGTGCCAGCAGTTTATCGGGCACGATGAACACTGAAGCTTTCTTT.

V is TRBV27 and J is TRBJ2-1; 16 bases align to TRBD2. V dropped 3 bases and J dropped 0; count of bases not matched to a gene: 2. CDR1 and CDR2 (germline): MNHEY, SMNVEV (reference sequence). CDR3 length equals 18 residues. CDR3 sequence (DNA): TGTGCCAGCAGTTTGGGACTAGCGGGGGGGGGCTCCTACAATGAGCAGTTCTTC. It specifies CASSLGLAGGGSYNEQFF.

This chain uses TRBV28 with TRBJ1-6, with D possibly being TRBD1 (6 bases). The CDR3 consists of 13 residues. CDR1 is MDHEN and CDR2 is SYDVKM in the germline V gene. Trimming left V 5 bases short and J 7 bases short, with 9 bases between. The CDR3 loop reads CASSLGQNSPLHF. In DNA, the CDR3 is TGTGCCAGCAGTCTCGGACAGAATTCACCCCTCCACTTT.

As regards this clone: Other DNA variants within this sample encode the same CDR3. This chain joins TRBV28 and TRBJ1-1; D remains ambiguous. Trimming cost V 3 bases and J 5 bases, with 4 bases left between them. Germline CDR1 reads MDHEN; CDR2 reads SYDVKM. The CDR3 contains 11 residues. This chain's CDR3 is CASSFGTEAFF. DNA of the CDR3: TGTGCCAGCAGTTTCGGTACTGAAGCTTTCTTT.

The chain uses TRBV6-1 and TRBJ1-5, with 7 positions matching TRBD1. Germline V gives CDR1 MNHNS, CDR2 SASEGT. This CDR3 has 14 residues. V was clipped by 2 bases and J by 4 bases; unmatched bases: 2. The CDR3 bases are TGTGCCAGCAGTGAAATGACAGGGAATCAGCCCCAGCATTTT. This codes for CASSEMTGNQPQHF.

The chain uses TRBV7-6 and TRBJ2-5; no firm D call. With 5 bases removed from V and 0 bases from J, the gap between germline ends came to 13 bases. Germline assignment: CDR1 SGHVS and CDR2 FNYEAQ. The CDR3 runs 15 residues. In DNA form, the CDR3 reads TGTGCCAGCAGCGTAAACGCAGGATACCAAGAGACCCAGTACTTC. Protein: CASSVNAGYQETQYF.

The chain uses TRBV5-1 and TRBJ1-5; a weak D match, TRBD1 (6 bases). V was pared by 4 bases and J by 3 bases, with 11 bases between. There are 14 residues in the CDR3. CDR1 is SGHRS and CDR2 is YFSETQ in the germline V gene. The CDR3 is CASSVGQPNQPQHF. The CDR3 nucleotides read TGCGCCAGCAGCGTGGGACAACCCAATCAGCCCCAGCATTTT.

V usage is TRBV11-2 and J usage is TRBJ1-4; weak D call: TRBD1 (6 bases). V was pared by 1 base and J by 4 bases, with 10 bases between. The CDR3 runs 15 residues. CDR1 SGHAT and CDR2 FQNNGV come from the germline V gene. In DNA, the CDR3 is TGTGCCAGCAGCTTAGTCGGCAGGGGTAATGAAAAACTGTTTTTT. This sequence encodes CASSLVGRGNEKLFF.

The V and J genes are TRBV15 and TRBJ2-2; 7 bases fit TRBD1. The V and J ends lost 6 bases and 1 base, in that order; junction bases with no gene match: 8. There are 16 residues in the CDR3. CDR1 and CDR2 (germline): LNHNV, YYDKDF (reference sequence). CDR3 protein: CATRGQGDKNTGELFF. In DNA, the CDR3 is TGTGCCACCAGGGGTCAGGGGGATAAGAACACCGGGGAGCTGTTTTTT.

This chain links TRBV5-1 with TRBJ2-3; 9 bases are shared with TRBD1. CDR3 size: 15 residues. The germline gives CDR1 SGHRS, CDR2 YFSETQ. After removal of 7 bases from V and 2 bases from J, the junction contained 8 bases not matched to a gene. Here the CDR3 DNA reads TGCGCCAGCTCATTCGGGGACAGGGACACAGATACGCAGTATTTT. It translates to CASSFGDRDTDTQYF.

This chain connects TRBV5-6 to TRBJ2-6; no definite D call. Trimming pared 0 bases from V and 4 bases from J, leaving 8 bases between. This CDR3 has 15 residues. Per the germline V gene, CDR1 is SGHDT and CDR2 is YYEEEE. DNA for the CDR3: TGTGCCAGCAGCTTGGGTCCCGGGGGGGCCAACGTCCTGACTTTC. Protein product: CASSLGPGGANVLTF.

The J gene is TRBJ1-3, the V gene TRBV7-2, with D possibly TRBD1 on 6 matching bases. Trimming stripped 3 bases from V and 2 bases from J, with 17 bases between. Germline V gene sequence: CDR1 SGHTA, CDR2 FQGNSA. The length of the CDR3 is 17 residues. The CDR3 bases are TGTGCCAGCAGCTTGTACTCAGGGGTTGGTACTGGAAACACCATATATTTT. Translation: CASSLYSGVGTGNTIYF. The full variable domain, in which reference TRBV7-2 and TRBJ1-3 provide the parts outside the CDR3, is GAGVSQSPSNKVTEKGKDVELRCDPISGHTALYWYRQSLGQGLEFLIYFQGNSAPDKSGLPSDRFSAERTGGSVSTLTIQRTQQEDSAVYLCASSLYSGVGTGNTIYFGEGSWLTVV.

This chain joins TRBV6-6 and TRBJ1-4; D is unclear. The CDR3 totals 11 residues. The germline V gene encodes CDR1 MNHNY and CDR2 SVGAGI (reference sequence). Trimming took off 7 bases at V and 6 bases at J, with 6 bases between the two ends. The CDR3 DNA is TGTGCCAGCATCAATCATGAAAAACTGTTTTTT. Translation gives CASINHEKLFF.

CDR3 nucleotide sequence: TGTGCCTGGAGTGTCCTCGAAAACATTCAGTACTTC. It codes for CAWSVLENIQYF. The chain is built from TRBV30 and TRBJ2-4, with D unresolved. Trimming shortened V by 0 bases and J by 5 bases, and 5 bases separated the two germline ends. CDR3 size: 12 residues. Germline V gives CDR1 GTSNPN, CDR2 SVGIG (reference sequence).

The genes are TRBV14 and TRBJ1-6; the match to TRBD1 covers 9 bases. The CDR3 consists of 18 residues. V shed 2 bases, J shed 10 bases, and the junction held 15 bases outside the gene matches. Germline V CDR1 and CDR2: SGHDN, FVKESK. The CDR3, as DNA: TGTGCCAGCAGCCAAAACAGGGGGCGAACCGGGGGGCGGTCACCCCTCCACTTT. Amino acids: CASSQNRGRTGGRSPLHF. The full variable domain, with the rest looked up from reference TRBV14 and TRBJ1-6, is EAGVTQFPSHSVIEKGQTVTLRCDPISGHDNLYWYRRVMGKEIKFLLHFVKESKQDESGMPNNRFLAERTGGTYSTLKVQPAELEDSGVYFCASSQNRGRTGGRSPLHFGNGTRLTVT.

The rearrangement uses TRBV18 and TRBJ1-5; D gene unclear. CDR3 length equals 15 residues. The germline gives CDR1 KGHSH, CDR2 LQKENI. Trimming took off 5 bases at V and 4 bases at J, with 15 bases between the two ends. CDR3 sequence: CASSEREERNQPQHF. The CDR3 DNA reads TGTGCCAGCTCAGAAAGGGAGGAGAGGAATCAGCCCCAGCATTTT.

The chain employs TRBV2 and TRBJ1-6, with 7 bases matching TRBD1. After removal of 11 bases from V and 0 bases from J, the junction contained 7 bases not matched to a gene. Per germline, CDR1 SNHLY and CDR2 FYNNEI. This CDR3 spans 15 amino acids. CDR3 coding DNA: TGTGCCGAGGGGGGACAGAGCTCCTATAATTCACCCCTCCACTTT. Amino acids: CAEGGQSSYNSPLHF.

The V call is TRBV5-1, the J call TRBJ2-2; 8 positions match TRBD1. The CDR3 runs to 16 residues. Germline assignment: CDR1 SGHRS and CDR2 YFSETQ. J was trimmed by 1 base and V by 4 bases; bases with no gene match: 6. The CDR3 protein is CASSPNGQGNTGELFF. For the CDR3, the DNA is TGCGCCAGCAGCCCGAATGGACAGGGGAACACCGGGGAGCTGTTTTTT.

V is TRBV15 and J is TRBJ2-5; no clear D. V shed 1 base and J shed 4 bases, with 7 bases lying between them. CDR1 and CDR2 from the germline V gene are LNHNV and YYDKDF (reference sequence). The CDR3 is made up of 13 amino acids. In nucleotides, the CDR3 is TGTGCCACCAGCAGAGGACTGATAGAGACCCAGTACTTC. Its protein product is CATSRGLIETQYF.

The CDR3 DNA is TGTGCCAGCACCGGGGGAGGAAGTCAGCCCCAGCATTTT. Translated: CASTGGGSQPQHF. The chain has TRBV28 and TRBJ1-5, with a possible D match to TRBD1 (5 bases). CDR1 is MDHEN and CDR2 is SYDVKM in the germline V gene. V lost 7 bases to trimming and J lost 6 bases, with 13 bases between them. The CDR3 has 13 residues.

To note about this clone: Possible read error: a much larger clone is one base away. The chain is built from TRBV27 and TRBJ2-7; weak D call: TRBD1 (6 bases). The CDR3 has 13 residues. Trimming left V 2 bases short and J 3 bases short, with 8 bases between. The germline gives CDR1 MNHEY, CDR2 SMNVEV (reference sequence). The CDR3 DNA follows: TGTGCCAGCAGTTTAGGACAGAACTACGAGCAGTACTTC. It encodes CASSLGQNYEQYF.

This clone has only a few counts. The chain has TRBV11-2 and TRBJ2-5; D possibly corresponds to TRBD2 (5 bases). The V end lost 1 base, the J end lost 5 bases, and 14 bases lay between the germline ends. CDR1 and CDR2 (germline): SGHAT, FQNNGV. The CDR3 contains 15 residues. CDR3 residues: CASSLGRGDAETQYF. The CDR3 region has the DNA TGTGCCAGCAGCTTAGGTCGGGGAGACGCGGAGACCCAGTACTTC.

The chain couples TRBV30 to TRBJ1-4; possible D gene TRBD1, 6 bases. The CDR3 is 12 amino acids. Germline V gives CDR1 GTSNPN, CDR2 SVGIG (reference sequence). V gave up 6 bases and J gave up 7 bases, with 12 bases separating them. CDR3 in amino acids: CACGGFGEKLFF. For the CDR3, the DNA is TGTGCCTGTGGGGGCTTCGGTGAAAAACTGTTTTTT.